The 32 T cell receptor beta chains presented below share a single source sample, sequenced in a study of blood T cell repertoires in COVID-19. Measured with immunoSEQ multiplex PCR; TCRdb has only the in-frame clones, and not every one. The sample contains more than 110,000 clones, 75% to 85% of which appear only once. The sequenced material came from peripheral blood. These receptors were obtained from a man aged 50-60 years with acute or convalescent COVID-19.

This clone was observed a handful of times. J is TRBJ2-1 and V is TRBV13; TRBD2 matches at 12 bases. V shed 5 bases, J shed 8 bases, and the junction held 7 bases outside the gene matches. The CDR3 loop spans 15 amino acids. Per germline, CDR1 PRHDT and CDR2 FYEKMQ (reference sequence). The CDR3 sequence is CASSLTSGGTDEQFF. In nucleotides, the CDR3 is TGTGCCAGCAGCCTAACTAGCGGGGGGACGGATGAGCAGTTCTTC.

The V call is TRBV11-2, the J call TRBJ1-6; D possibly corresponds to TRBD1 (6 bases). Trimming removed 2 bases from V and 3 bases from J, with 8 bases in between. Germline V CDR1 and CDR2: SGHAT, FQNNGV. The CDR3 contains 15 residues. DNA for the CDR3: TGTGCCAGCAGCTTAAGGGGGTTCTATAATTCACCCCTCCACTTT. Residues: CASSLRGFYNSPLHF.

CDR3 bases: TGTGCCAGCAGCCAAGGAGCTGAGCAGTTCTTC. Its translation is CASSQGAEQFF. The chain couples TRBV27 to TRBJ2-1; D is uncertain. Per germline, CDR1 MNHEY and CDR2 SMNVEV (reference sequence). The V end lost 6 bases, the J end lost 9 bases, and 9 bases lay between the germline ends. This CDR3 contains 11 residues.

This chain connects TRBV7-9 to TRBJ1-1; 7 nucleotides match TRBD1. From germline, CDR1 is SEHNR and CDR2 FQNEAQ (reference sequence). This CDR3 is built from 12 residues. Losses at the gene ends were 3 bases for V and 11 bases for J; bases not matched to a gene: 6. CDR3 in amino acids: CASSLGDRDAFF. The CDR3, as DNA: TGTGCCAGCAGCTTGGGAGACAGGGACGCTTTCTTT.

The chain employs TRBV27 and TRBJ1-6, with no clear D. The V end lost 8 bases, the J end lost 7 bases, and 9 bases lay between the germline ends. Germline V lookup: CDR1 MNHEY, CDR2 SMNVEV (reference sequence). The CDR3 totals 12 residues. In DNA, the CDR3 is TGTGCCAGCGGCCTAGTAAATTCACCCCTCCACTTT. Protein: CASGLVNSPLHF.

The J gene is TRBJ2-3, the V gene TRBV7-9; 7 bases line up with TRBD2. The V and J ends lost 1 base and 2 bases, in that order; junction bases with no gene match: 12. The CDR3 consists of 18 residues. Germline values: CDR1 SEHNR, CDR2 FQNEAQ (reference sequence). CDR3 residues: CASSLVSSGTTFTDTQYF. The CDR3, as DNA: TGTGCCAGCAGCTTAGTTTCTAGCGGTACCACCTTCACAGATACGCAGTATTTT.

The rearrangement joins TRBV19 to TRBJ2-5, with 13 bases lining up with TRBD2. Germline V gives CDR1 LNHDA, CDR2 SQIVND (reference sequence). The CDR3 is 15 amino acids. Trimming took 7 bases from V and 2 from J; bases not matched to a gene: 4. The CDR3 loop reads CASTPGLAGQETQYF. CDR3 bases: TGTGCCAGTACCCCGGGACTAGCGGGACAAGAGACCCAGTACTTC.

This chain links TRBV4-1 with TRBJ1-4; D call uncertain. This CDR3 comprises 15 residues. Germline CDR1 is MGHRA and CDR2 is YSYEKL. V gave up 1 base and J gave up 2 bases, with 8 bases separating them. Here the CDR3 DNA reads TGCGCCAGCAGCCAAGGAGGAGGGACTAATGAAAAACTGTTTTTT. It translates to CASSQGGGTNEKLFF.

The chain employs TRBV10-1 and TRBJ2-7, with a tentative D call TRBD2 (6 bases). Trimming removed 2 bases at V and 3 bases at J, with 8 bases between. This CDR3 comprises 13 residues. Germline loops: CDR1 WNHNN, CDR2 SYGVQD (reference sequence). CDR3 nucleotide sequence: TGCGCCAGCAGTGAGGGGGGACTCTACGAGCAGTACTTC. Translation gives CASSEGGLYEQYF.

The chain carries TRBV5-1 and TRBJ1-1, with D unclear. Germline V gives CDR1 SGHRS, CDR2 YFSETQ. This CDR3 is built from 16 residues. Trimming removed 0 bases from V and 1 base from J, with 13 bases in between. The CDR3 loop is CASSLDAVRGNTEAFF. For the CDR3, the DNA is TGCGCCAGCAGCTTGGACGCCGTTCGAGGGAACACTGAAGCTTTCTTT.

There are a few counts of this clone. The rearrangement links TRBV7-9 to TRBJ2-7, with 9 bases identical to TRBD2. The CDR3 sequence is 15 residues long. The germline gives CDR1 SEHNR, CDR2 FQNEAQ (reference sequence). V shed 1 base, J shed 4 bases, and the junction held 5 bases outside the gene matches. CDR3 in DNA: TGTGCCAGCAGCTTAGGTACTAGCGGGTTATACGAGCAGTACTTC. As protein: CASSLGTSGLYEQYF. Together with reference TRBV7-9 and TRBJ2-7, the CDR3 gives the full variable domain: DTGVSQNPRHKITKRGQNVTFRCDPISEHNRLYWYRQTLGQGPEFLTYFQNEAQLEKSRLLSDRFSAERPKGSFSTLEIQRTEQGDSAMYLCASSLGTSGLYEQYFGPGTRLTVT.

Written as DNA, the CDR3 is TGTGCCAGCGGGCTCTCCGACAGTTATGGCTACACCTTC. Translating it yields CASGLSDSYGYTF. The V and J genes are TRBV12-3 or TRBV12-4 and TRBJ1-2; D might be TRBD1 (5 bases). This CDR3 has 13 residues. Between the trimmed V and J ends, which lost 8 bases and 5 bases, there was a span of 15 bases.

This clone was observed a handful of times. The rearrangement uses TRBV28 and TRBJ1-5; no clear D. The germline V gene has CDR1 MDHEN and CDR2 SYDVKM. V was pared by 2 bases and J by 6 bases, with 8 bases between. The CDR3 covers 13 residues. The CDR3 loop reads CASSLVGSQPQHF. The CDR3 bases are TGTGCCAGCAGTTTAGTAGGGAGTCAGCCCCAGCATTTT.

This chain connects TRBV2 to TRBJ2-5; the match to TRBD1 covers 8 bases. The CDR3 length is 14 residues. V lost 6 bases, J lost 1 base, and 4 bases stayed unmatched. Germline V lookup: CDR1 SNHLY, CDR2 FYNNEI. CDR3 in DNA: TGTGCCAGCAGGAGGGACAGGCCCCAAGAGACCCAGTACTTC. The encoded protein is CASRRDRPQETQYF.

The J gene is TRBJ1-1, the V gene TRBV5-1, with 7 nucleotides matching TRBD1. V lost 4 bases to trimming and J lost 6 bases; unmatched junction nucleotides: 6. This CDR3 comprises 13 residues. Germline CDR1 SGHRS, CDR2 YFSETQ. The CDR3 loop reads CASSLQGRAEAFF. DNA of the CDR3: TGCGCCAGCAGCCTACAGGGGCGCGCTGAAGCTTTCTTT.

This chain connects TRBV9 to TRBJ1-5; 10 nucleotides match TRBD1. This CDR3 has 14 residues. The junction had 4 bases not matched to a gene; V was cut back by 4 bases and J by 6 bases. Per the germline V gene, CDR1 is SGDLS and CDR2 is YYNGEE. The CDR3 region has the DNA TGTGCCAGCAGCCTGACAGGGGGCAGTCAGCCCCAGCATTTT. Translated: CASSLTGGSQPQHF. Combining the CDR3 with reference TRBV9 and TRBJ1-5 gives the whole variable domain DSGVTQTPKHLITATGQRVTLRCSPRSGDLSVYWYQQSLDQGLQFLIQYYNGEERAKGNILERFSAQQFPDLHSELNLSSLELGDSALYFCASSLTGGSQPQHFGDGTRLSIL.

V usage is TRBV5-1 and J usage is TRBJ2-1; the match to TRBD1 covers 7 bases. Trimming at V came to 0 bases and at J to 7 bases, leaving 4 bases not matched to a gene. Germline V CDR1 and CDR2: SGHRS, YFSETQ. The CDR3 sequence is 14 residues long. Here the CDR3 reads CASSLEGRGNEQFF. The CDR3 coding sequence is TGCGCCAGCAGCTTGGAAGGCAGGGGGAATGAGCAGTTCTTC.

This clone was detected only once. The gene calls are TRBV5-1 and TRBJ2-5; D remains ambiguous. Germline V gene lookup returns CDR1 SGHRS and CDR2 YFSETQ. The V gene lost 1 base and the J gene lost 4 bases, with 5 bases spanning the gap. The CDR3 is made up of 12 amino acids. The DNA for the CDR3 is TGCGCCAGCAGCTTGCCTTCAGAGACCCAGTACTTC. Its protein product is CASSLPSETQYF.

The chain recombines TRBV27 with TRBJ2-7; D may be TRBD2 (6 bases). The CDR3 spans 16 residues. Germline V gene lookup returns CDR1 MNHEY and CDR2 SMNVEV (reference sequence). Trimming took 2 bases from V and 5 from J, leaving 19 bases between them. Written as DNA, the CDR3 is TGTGCCAGCAGTTTAGGGGTAACCGAGACTAGTGACGAGCAGTACTTC. This gives the protein CASSLGVTETSDEQYF.

This chain links TRBV25-1 with TRBJ1-2, with a tentative D call TRBD1 (5 bases). The CDR3 is 15 amino acids. V lost 3 bases and J lost 8, with 19 bases in between. Per germline, CDR1 MGHDK and CDR2 SYGVNS. DNA of the CDR3: TGTGCCAGCAGTGATCCCCTGGGGGGAGTAGAGGGCTACACCTTC. Translating it yields CASSDPLGGVEGYTF.

The chain is built from TRBV28 and TRBJ1-2, with D possibly TRBD1 on 5 matching bases. V was clipped by 4 bases and J by 3 bases, with 21 bases between them. The CDR3 spans 17 residues. Germline values: CDR1 MDHEN, CDR2 SYDVKM. The DNA for the CDR3 is TGTGCCAGCAGTTCTCTTTTCGCGGGGGGTTTATACTATGGCTACACCTTC. Translation gives CASSSLFAGGLYYGYTF.

The CDR3, as DNA: TGCGCCAGCAGTGAGTCTGGAATCTCGGGCGAGCAGTACTTC. Protein product: CASSESGISGEQYF. V and J are TRBV10-1 and TRBJ2-7; D not resolved. Germline-derived CDR1 and CDR2 are WNHNN and SYGVQD (reference sequence). The V and J ends lost 0 bases and 6 bases respectively, with 12 bases between them. CDR3 size: 14 residues.

The chain combines TRBV2 with TRBJ1-4; D not certain. The germline V gene encodes CDR1 SNHLY and CDR2 FYNNEI. The length of the CDR3 is 14 residues. The ends were cut back, 6 bases at V and 8 bases at J, with 16 bases in the middle. This CDR3 is CASRLRETAEKLFF. Written as DNA, the CDR3 is TGTGCCAGCAGACTCAGAGAGACTGCCGAAAAACTGTTTTTT. Filled out from reference TRBV2 and TRBJ1-4, the complete variable domain reads EPEVTQTPSHQVTQMGQEVILRCVPISNHLYFYWYRQILGQKVEFLVSFYNNEISEKSEIFDDQFSVERPDGSNFTLKIRSTKLEDSAMYFCASRLRETAEKLFFGSGTQLSVL.

The rearrangement links TRBV7-3 to TRBJ2-1; a possible D gene is TRBD2 (5 bases). The CDR3 sequence is 16 residues long. V was cut by 4 bases and J by 8 bases, with 21 bases left in between. Germline values: CDR1 SGHTA, CDR2 FQGTGA. The CDR3 DNA is TGTGCCAGCAGCTCCCGTCCGGGGTGGTCGGGCGATGAGCAGTTCTTC. Translated: CASSSRPGWSGDEQFF.

CDR3 in DNA: TGTGCCAGCAGCTTACAAGGGACAGGACTTTGGTACGAGCAGTACTTC. Amino acid sequence: CASSLQGTGLWYEQYF. The chain couples TRBV7-2 to TRBJ2-7; 8 positions match TRBD1. The V segment lost 2 bases and the J segment 4 bases; nucleotides outside the gene matches: 10. This CDR3 comprises 16 residues. Germline V gives CDR1 SGHTA, CDR2 FQGNSA. The full variable domain, in which reference TRBV7-2 and TRBJ2-7 provide the parts outside the CDR3, is GAGVSQSPSNKVTEKGKDVELRCDPISGHTALYWYRQSLGQGLEFLIYFQGNSAPDKSGLPSDRFSAERTGGSVSTLTIQRTQQEDSAVYLCASSLQGTGLWYEQYFGPGTRLTVT.

The V gene is TRBV6-5, the J gene TRBJ2-5; D not certain. This CDR3 contains 14 residues. CDR1 MNHEY and CDR2 SVGAGI come from the germline V gene. V shed 5 bases and J shed 5 bases, with 15 bases lying between them. The CDR3 DNA reads TGTGCCAGCAGTCCCTCGAGGCCCCCGGAGACCCAGTACTTC. It specifies CASSPSRPPETQYF.

The V and J genes are TRBV20-1 and TRBJ1-2, with a tentative D call TRBD1 (6 bases). Trimming shortened V by 3 bases and J by 3 bases, and 17 bases separated the two germline ends. The CDR3 sequence is 15 residues long. Germline values: CDR1 DFQATT, CDR2 SNEGSKA (reference sequence). The CDR3 loop is CSASTYLRGDYGYTF. The DNA of the CDR3 is TGCAGTGCTAGTACCTACCTCAGGGGCGACTATGGCTACACCTTC.

V usage is TRBV3-1 (or the pseudogene TRBV3-2) and J usage is TRBJ1-6; a weak D match, TRBD1 (6 bases). CDR1 LGHDT and CDR2 YNNKEL come from the germline V gene (reference sequence). V gave up 4 bases and J gave up 8 bases, with 15 bases separating them. CDR3 size: 15 residues. This chain's CDR3 is CASSPTGNTDSPLHF. The CDR3, as DNA: TGTGCCAGCAGCCCAACAGGGAATACGGATTCACCCCTCCACTTT.

The chain employs TRBV9 and TRBJ2-3; D possibly corresponds to TRBD1 (6 bases). The CDR3 totals 15 residues. V dropped 2 bases and J dropped 4 bases, with 14 bases sitting between them. Germline CDR1 is SGDLS and CDR2 is YYNGEE. CDR3 sequence reads: CASSVSQGSADTQYF. CDR3 DNA sequence: TGTGCCAGCAGCGTGTCTCAGGGGAGCGCAGATACGCAGTATTTT.

J is TRBJ2-2 and V is TRBV11-2; weak D call: TRBD2 (5 bases). Germline lookup yields CDR1 SGHAT and CDR2 FQNNGV. Between the trimmed V and J ends, which lost 2 bases and 5 bases, there was a span of 15 bases. This CDR3 has 16 amino acids. CDR3 DNA: TGTGCCAGCAGCTTATATCGGGGAAGGTCTACCGGGGAGCTGTTTTTT. This codes for CASSLYRGRSTGELFF.

The CDR3 here is CASSLQTNTGELFF. The CDR3 nucleotides are TGCGCCAGCAGCCTCCAGACGAACACCGGGGAGCTGTTTTTT. V and J are TRBV4-1 and TRBJ2-2; no definite D call. Germline V gives CDR1 MGHRA, CDR2 YSYEKL. The CDR3 runs 14 residues. V shed 4 bases and J shed 0 bases, with 6 bases lying between them.

V gene TRBV3-1 (or the pseudogene TRBV3-2) combines with J gene TRBJ1-6, with 7 bases that match TRBD1. Germline values: CDR1 LGHDT, CDR2 YNNKEL (reference sequence). Losses at the gene ends were 4 bases for V and 5 bases for J; bases not matched to a gene: 5. The CDR3 is 15 amino acids. CDR3 in amino acids: CASSPPTGNNSPLHF. The CDR3, as DNA: TGTGCCAGCAGCCCCCCGACAGGGAATAATTCACCCCTCCACTTT.